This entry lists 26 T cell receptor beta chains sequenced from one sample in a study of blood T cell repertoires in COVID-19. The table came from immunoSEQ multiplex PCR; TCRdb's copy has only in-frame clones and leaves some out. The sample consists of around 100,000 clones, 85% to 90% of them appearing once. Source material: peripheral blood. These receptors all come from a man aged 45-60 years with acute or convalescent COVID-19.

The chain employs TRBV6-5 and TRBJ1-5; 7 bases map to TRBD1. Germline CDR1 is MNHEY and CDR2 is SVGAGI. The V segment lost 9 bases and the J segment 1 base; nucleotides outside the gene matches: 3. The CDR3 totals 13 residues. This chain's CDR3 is CAREQGSNQPQHF. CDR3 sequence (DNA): TGTGCCAGGGAACAGGGGAGCAATCAGCCCCAGCATTTT.

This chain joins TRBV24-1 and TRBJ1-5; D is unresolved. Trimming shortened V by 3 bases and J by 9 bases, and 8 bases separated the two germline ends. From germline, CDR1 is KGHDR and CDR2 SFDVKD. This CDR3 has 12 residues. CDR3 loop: CATSDAPGPQHF. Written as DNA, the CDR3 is TGTGCCACCAGTGATGCCCCAGGGCCCCAGCATTTT.

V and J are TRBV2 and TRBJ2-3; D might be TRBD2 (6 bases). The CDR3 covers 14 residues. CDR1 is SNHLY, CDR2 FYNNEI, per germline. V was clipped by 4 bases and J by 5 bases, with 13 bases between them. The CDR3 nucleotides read TGTGCCAGCAGTGCGAGGACTACGGGAGATACGCAGTATTTT. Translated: CASSARTTGDTQYF.

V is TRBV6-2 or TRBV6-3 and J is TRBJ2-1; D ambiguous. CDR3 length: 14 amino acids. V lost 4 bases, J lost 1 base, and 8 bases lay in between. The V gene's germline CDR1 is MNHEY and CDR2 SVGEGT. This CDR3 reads CASSWASSYNEQFF. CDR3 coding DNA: TGTGCCAGCAGTTGGGCGTCTTCCTACAATGAGCAGTTCTTC.

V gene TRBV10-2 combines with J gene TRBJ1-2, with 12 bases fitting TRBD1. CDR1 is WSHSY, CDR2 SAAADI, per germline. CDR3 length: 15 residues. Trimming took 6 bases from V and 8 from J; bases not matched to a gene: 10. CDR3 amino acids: CASRPTGQGAGGYTF. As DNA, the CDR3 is TGCGCCAGCAGACCCACGGGACAGGGGGCGGGGGGCTACACCTTC.

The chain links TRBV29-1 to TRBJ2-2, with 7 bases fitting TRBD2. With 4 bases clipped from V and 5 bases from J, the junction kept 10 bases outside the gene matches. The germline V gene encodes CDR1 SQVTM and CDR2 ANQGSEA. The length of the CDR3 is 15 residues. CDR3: CSVVVLGRVTGELFF. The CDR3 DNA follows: TGCAGCGTTGTGGTTCTGGGGAGGGTAACCGGGGAGCTGTTTTTT.

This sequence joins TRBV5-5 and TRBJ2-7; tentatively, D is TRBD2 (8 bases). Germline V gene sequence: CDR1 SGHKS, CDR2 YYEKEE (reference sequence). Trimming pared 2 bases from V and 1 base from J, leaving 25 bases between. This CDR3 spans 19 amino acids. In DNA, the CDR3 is TGTGCCAGCAGCTTAATAGGACAGGCCCCGGGACTAGTATCCTACGAGCAGTACTTC. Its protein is CASSLIGQAPGLVSYEQYF.

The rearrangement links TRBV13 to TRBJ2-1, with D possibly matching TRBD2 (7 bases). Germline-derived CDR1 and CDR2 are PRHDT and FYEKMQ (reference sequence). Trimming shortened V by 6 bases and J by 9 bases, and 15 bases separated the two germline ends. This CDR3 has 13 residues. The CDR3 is CASRGGLSTEQFF. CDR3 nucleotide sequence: TGTGCCAGCAGAGGGGGACTATCGACTGAGCAGTTCTTC.

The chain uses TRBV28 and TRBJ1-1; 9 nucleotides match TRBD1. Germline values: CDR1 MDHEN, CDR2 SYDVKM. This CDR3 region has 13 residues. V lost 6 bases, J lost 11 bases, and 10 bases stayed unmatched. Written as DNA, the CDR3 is TGTGCCAGCAGGCGGGACAGGGACCAAGGGGCTTTCTTT. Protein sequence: CASRRDRDQGAFF.

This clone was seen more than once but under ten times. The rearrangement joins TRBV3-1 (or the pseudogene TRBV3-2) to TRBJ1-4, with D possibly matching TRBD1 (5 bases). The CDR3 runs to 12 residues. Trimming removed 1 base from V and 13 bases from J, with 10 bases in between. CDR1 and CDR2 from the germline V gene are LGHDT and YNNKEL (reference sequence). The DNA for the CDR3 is TGTGCCAGCAGCCAAGGGGGCCCCAGACTGTTTTTT. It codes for CASSQGGPRLFF.

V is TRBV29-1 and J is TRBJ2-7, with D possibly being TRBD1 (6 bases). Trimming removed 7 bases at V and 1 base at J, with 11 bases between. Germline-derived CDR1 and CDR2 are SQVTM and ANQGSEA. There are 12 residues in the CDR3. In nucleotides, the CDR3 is TGCAGCGCTGCAGGACAGTCCTACGAGCAGTACTTC. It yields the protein CSAAGQSYEQYF.

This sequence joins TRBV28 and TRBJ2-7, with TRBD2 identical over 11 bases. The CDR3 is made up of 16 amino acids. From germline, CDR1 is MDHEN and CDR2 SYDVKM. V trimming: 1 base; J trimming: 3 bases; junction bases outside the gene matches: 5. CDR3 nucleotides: TGTGCCAGCAGTTTATCCGAGGGACTAGCGGTCTACGAGCAGTACTTC. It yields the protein CASSLSEGLAVYEQYF. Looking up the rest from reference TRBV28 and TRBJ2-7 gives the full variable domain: DVKVTQSSRYLVKRTGEKVFLECVQDMDHENMFWYRQDPGLGLRLIYFSYDVKMKEKGDIPEGYSVSREKKERFSLILESASTNQTSMYLCASSLSEGLAVYEQYFGPGTRLTVT.

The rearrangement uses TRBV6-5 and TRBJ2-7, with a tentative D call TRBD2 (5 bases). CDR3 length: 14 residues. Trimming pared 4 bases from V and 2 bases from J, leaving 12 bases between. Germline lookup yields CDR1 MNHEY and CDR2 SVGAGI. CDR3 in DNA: TGTGCCAGCAGTTCCGGGAAATCCCCCTACGAGCAGTACTTC. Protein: CASSSGKSPYEQYF.

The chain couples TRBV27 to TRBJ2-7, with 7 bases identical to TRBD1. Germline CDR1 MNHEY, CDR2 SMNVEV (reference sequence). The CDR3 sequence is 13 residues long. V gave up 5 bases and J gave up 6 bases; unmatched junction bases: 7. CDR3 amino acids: CASSLSGTVEQYF. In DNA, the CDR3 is TGTGCCAGCAGTCTCTCAGGGACAGTCGAGCAGTACTTC.

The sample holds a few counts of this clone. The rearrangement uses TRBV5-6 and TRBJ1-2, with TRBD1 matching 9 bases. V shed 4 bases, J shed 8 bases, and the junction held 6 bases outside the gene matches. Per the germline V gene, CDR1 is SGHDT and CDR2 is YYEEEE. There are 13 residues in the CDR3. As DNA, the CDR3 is TGTGCCAGCAGCCGGGGACAGGGCCTGGGCTACACCTTC. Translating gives CASSRGQGLGYTF.

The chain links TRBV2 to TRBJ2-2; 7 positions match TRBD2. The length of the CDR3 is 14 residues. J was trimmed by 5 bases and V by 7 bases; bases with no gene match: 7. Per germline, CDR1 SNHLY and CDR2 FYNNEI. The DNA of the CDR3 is TGTGCCAGCAAGGCTAGCGGTTGGACCGGGGAGCTGTTTTTT. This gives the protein CASKASGWTGELFF.

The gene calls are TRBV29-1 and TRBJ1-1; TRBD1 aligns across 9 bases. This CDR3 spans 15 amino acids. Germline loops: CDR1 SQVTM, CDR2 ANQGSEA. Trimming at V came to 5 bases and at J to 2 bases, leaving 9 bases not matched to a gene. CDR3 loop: CSVRNYRGLNTEAFF. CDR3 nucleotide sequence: TGCAGCGTTCGTAATTACAGGGGGCTAAACACTGAAGCTTTCTTT.

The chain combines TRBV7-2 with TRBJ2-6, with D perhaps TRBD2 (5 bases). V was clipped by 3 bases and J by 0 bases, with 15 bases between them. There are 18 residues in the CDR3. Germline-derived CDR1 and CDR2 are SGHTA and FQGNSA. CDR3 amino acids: CASSLYPQRSSGANVLTF. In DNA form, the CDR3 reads TGTGCCAGCAGCTTGTATCCTCAGCGGAGCTCTGGGGCCAACGTCCTGACTTTC.

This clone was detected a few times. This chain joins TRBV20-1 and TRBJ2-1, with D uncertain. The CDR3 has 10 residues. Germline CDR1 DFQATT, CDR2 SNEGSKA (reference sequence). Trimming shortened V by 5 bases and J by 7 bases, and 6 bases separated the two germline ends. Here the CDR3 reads CSAPYNEQFF. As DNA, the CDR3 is TGCAGTGCTCCTTATAATGAGCAGTTCTTC.

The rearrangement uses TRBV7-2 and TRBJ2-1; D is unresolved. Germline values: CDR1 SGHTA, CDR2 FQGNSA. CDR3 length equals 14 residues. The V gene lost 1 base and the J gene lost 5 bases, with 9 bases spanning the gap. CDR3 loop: CASSLVMADNEQFF. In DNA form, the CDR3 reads TGTGCCAGCAGCTTAGTGATGGCGGACAATGAGCAGTTCTTC.

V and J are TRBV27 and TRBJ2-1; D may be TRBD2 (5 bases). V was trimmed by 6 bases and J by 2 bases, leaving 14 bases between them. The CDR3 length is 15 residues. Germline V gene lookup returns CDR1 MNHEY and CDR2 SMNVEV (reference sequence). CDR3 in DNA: TGTGCCAGCAGCATAGCTCCTAGCACCTACAATGAGCAGTTCTTC. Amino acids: CASSIAPSTYNEQFF.

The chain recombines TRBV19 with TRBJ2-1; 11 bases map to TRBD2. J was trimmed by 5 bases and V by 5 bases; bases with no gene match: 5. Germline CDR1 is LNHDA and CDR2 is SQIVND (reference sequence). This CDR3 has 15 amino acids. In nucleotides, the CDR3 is TGTGCCAGTAGTGCGGGACTAGCGGAGAACAATGAGCAGTTCTTC. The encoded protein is CASSAGLAENNEQFF.

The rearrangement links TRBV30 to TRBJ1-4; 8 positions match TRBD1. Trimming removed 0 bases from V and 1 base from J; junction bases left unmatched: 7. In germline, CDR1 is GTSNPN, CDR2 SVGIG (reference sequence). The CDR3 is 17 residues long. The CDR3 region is CAWSVSGGWRTNEKLFF. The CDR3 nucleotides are TGTGCCTGGAGTGTATCAGGGGGCTGGAGAACTAATGAAAAACTGTTTTTT.

CDR3 sequence reads: CASSESGSNQPQHF. For the CDR3, the DNA is TGTGCCAGCAGTGAATCAGGAAGTAATCAGCCCCAGCATTTT. This chain connects TRBV25-1 to TRBJ1-5; D call uncertain. Germline lookup yields CDR1 MGHDK and CDR2 SYGVNS. Trimming left V 1 base short and J 4 bases short, with 8 bases between. The CDR3 is made up of 14 amino acids.

CDR3 amino acids: CASSQQGIQETQYF. As DNA, the CDR3 is TGCGCCAGCAGCCAACAGGGGATCCAAGAGACCCAGTACTTC. The rearrangement uses TRBV5-1 and TRBJ2-5; TRBD1 matches 7 bases. This CDR3 region has 14 residues. V gave up 4 bases and J gave up 1 base; unmatched junction bases: 4. From germline, CDR1 is SGHRS and CDR2 YFSETQ.

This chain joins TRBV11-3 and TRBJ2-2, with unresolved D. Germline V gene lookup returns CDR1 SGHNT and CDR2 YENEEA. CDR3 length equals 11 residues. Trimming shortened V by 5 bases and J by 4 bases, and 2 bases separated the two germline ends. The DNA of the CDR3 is TGTGCCAGCAGCCGCACCGGGGAGCTGTTTTTT. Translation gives CASSRTGELFF.